A selection of T cell receptor beta chains follows, all from one sample in a study of cytomegalovirus exposure and HLA in healthy donors. Repertoires were generated with immunoSEQ multiplex PCR, while TCRdb's copy carries only in-frame clones and drops some. In the table there are around 180,000 clones, 80% of which are singletons. Material: PBMCs. The receptors here all came from a man aged 25-45 years in good health and CMV-seropositive. Each CDR3 is given with its conserved first and last residue. D genes are given only for firm matches. Size is omitted from some rows. Given values are once, few, many or a class for expanded clones.

d_call j_call v_call clone_size cdr3_nt cdr3_aa
. TRBJ2-2 TRBV11-3 once TGTGCCAGCAGCTTAAGACAGCCGAACACCGGGGAGCTGTTTTTT CASSLRQPNTGELFF
TRBD1 TRBJ2-2 TRBV5-8 . TGTGCCAGCAGCCACGTGACAGGGTTGAACACCGGGGAGCTGTTTTTT CASSHVTGLNTGELFF
. TRBJ1-1 TRBV7-4 few TGTGCCAGCAGCTCCCCTGATTGCGGATGGCTGTCCAGGGGCGTGAACACTGAAGCTTTCTTT CASSSPDCGWLSRGVNTEAFF
. TRBJ1-2 TRBV19 once TGTGCCAGTACCCCAGGACAGACTAACTATGGCTACACCTTC CASTPGQTNYGYTF
. TRBJ1-2 TRBV6-1 . TGTGCCAGCAGTGCGGACAAGCGGGGGGCTAACTATGGCTACACCTTC CASSADKRGANYGYTF
TRBD2 TRBJ2-7 TRBV7-9 . TGTGCCAGCAGCTTAGATCTAGCGGGACCCTACGAGCAGTACTTC CASSLDLAGPYEQYF
TRBD1 TRBJ1-4 TRBV30 . TGTGCCTGGACGAACGGACAGGGACAGGAAAAACTGTTTTTT CAWTNGQGQEKLFF
. TRBJ1-1 TRBV20-1 . TGCAGTTTCCCTTTGAACACTGAAGCTTTCTTT CSFPLNTEAFF
. TRBJ2-7 TRBV28 . TGTGCCAGCAGTTTAGGAGGAGGGACCTACGAGCAGTACTTC CASSLGGGTYEQYF
. TRBJ1-5 TRBV6-6 . TGTGCCAGCAGCCGACACGGGGGCAATCAGCCCCAGCATTTT CASSRHGGNQPQHF
TRBD2 TRBJ2-3 TRBV7-9 . TGTGCCAGCAGCCCCGTACAGCGGGACACAGATACGCAGTATTTT CASSPVQRDTDTQYF
. TRBJ2-2 TRBV30 . TGTGCCTGGTCTGAGAAGAGAATTTCGACCGGGGAGCTGTTTTTT CAWSEKRISTGELFF
. TRBJ1-6 TRBV6-5 . TGTGCCAGCAGTTATAGGCCTAGCTCCTATAATTCACCCCTCCACTTT CASSYRPSSYNSPLHF
. TRBJ2-7 TRBV5-6 . TGTGCCAGCAGCTTGTCCCCCGGGACCTACGAGCAGTACTTC CASSLSPGTYEQYF
. TRBJ2-2 TRBV25-1 . TGTGCCAGCAGTTTAAACACCGGGGAGCTGTTTTTT CASSLNTGELFF
. TRBJ1-2 TRBV6-5 . TGTGCCAGCAGTTCGGGGAGTCGGTACACCTTC CASSSGSRYTF
. TRBJ1-1 TRBV11-3 . TGTGCCAGCAGCTTATTTACGGGTGTGGACACTGAAGCTTTCTTT CASSLFTGVDTEAFF
. TRBJ2-3 TRBV28 . TGTGCCAGCAGTTTCTTGGGGGCTGGCCCTAAGGGTCCTAGCACAGATACGCAGTATTTT CASSFLGAGPKGPSTDTQYF
. TRBJ2-7 TRBV18 . TGTGCCAGCTCACTCCGCGAGGGTACCTACGAGCAGTACTTC CASSLREGTYEQYF
TRBD2 TRBJ2-3 TRBV28 . TGTGCCAGCAGTTTAATTCCCCTCGGGGGGGGCGGCCTAGGTCCACCCACAGATACGCAGTATTTT CASSLIPLGGGGLGPPTDTQYF
. TRBJ2-2 TRBV4-1 . TGCGCCAGCAGCCAAGGAATCAGGGGTTTGGTGGCCGGGGAGCTGTTTTTT CASSQGIRGLVAGELFF
TRBD1 TRBJ1-4 TRBV19 . TGTGCCAGTAGCTACAGGGGTAGCGAAAAACTGTTTTTT CASSYRGSEKLFF
. TRBJ1-1 TRBV21-1 . TGTGCCAGCAGCTTAAGGACAGGGGAAGTTCACACTGAAGCTTTCTTT CASSLRTGEVHTEAFF
. TRBJ2-7 TRBV6-5 once TGTGCCAGCAGTCCTGCCCCTAGCGCCTTAGGGGAGCAGTACTTC CASSPAPSALGEQYF
. TRBJ1-1 TRBV9 . TGTGCCAGCAGCGCCATCCAGGGGAACACTGAAGCTTTCTTT CASSAIQGNTEAFF
. TRBJ2-5 TRBV29-1 few TGCAGCGTTGAACTGACAGGTCGAGAGACCCAGTACTTC CSVELTGRETQYF
TRBD2 TRBJ2-3 TRBV10-3 . TGTGCCATCAGCCGGGACCGTTATAGCGGGAGCACAGATACGCAGTATTTT CAISRDRYSGSTDTQYF
TRBD2 TRBJ2-7 TRBV28 . TGTGCCAGCAGGCCTAGCGGGAGACTCTACGAGCAGTACTTC CASRPSGRLYEQYF
. TRBJ2-2 TRBV7-3 . TGTGCCAGCAGCTCACAAATAGCACCCGGGGAGCTGTTTTTT CASSSQIAPGELFF
TRBD1 TRBJ1-2 TRBV6-1 . TGTGCCAGCAGTGACCGGGACAGGGGGAGGAGGAACTATGGCTACACCTTC CASSDRDRGRRNYGYTF
TRBD1 TRBJ2-7 TRBV28 . TGTGCCAGCAGTCCCGGGACAGAAAAGAACTACGAGCAGTACTTC CASSPGTEKNYEQYF
. TRBJ2-1 TRBV7-9 . TGTGCCAGCAGCTTAAGAGGGGAGGAGGTCAATTACAATGAGCAGTTCTTC CASSLRGEEVNYNEQFF
TRBD1 TRBJ1-5 TRBV7-8 once TGTGCCAGCAGCTTAGTAAGAGGGGGCGATCAGCCCCAGCATTTT CASSLVRGGDQPQHF
TRBD2 TRBJ2-3 TRBV27 once TGTGCCAGCAGCCACCTGGGGCTCACTAGCGCGAACACAGATACGCAGTATTTT CASSHLGLTSANTDTQYF
TRBD1 TRBJ1-4 TRBV5-6 once TGTGCCAGCAGCCTGACAGGGGGTGAAAAACTGTTTTTT CASSLTGGEKLFF
TRBD1 TRBJ1-2 TRBV29-1 . TGCAGCGTTGAAGATCAAGGGACAGGGGGCTATGGCTACACCTTC CSVEDQGTGGYGYTF
. TRBJ2-7 TRBV10-3 . TGTGCCATCAGTGAGTCTCTGGGGGGGGCTTTGACCTACGAGCAGTACTTC CAISESLGGALTYEQYF
. TRBJ1-1 TRBV7-9 . TGTTCCAGCAGCCCACAGAATTTTGACACTGAAGCTTTCTTT CSSSPQNFDTEAFF
. TRBJ2-7 TRBV6-1 . TGTGCCAGCAGTGAAGCGGTGACATTCTACGAGCAGTACTTC CASSEAVTFYEQYF